A selection of T cell receptor beta chains follows, all from one sample in a study of shared T cell receptors in the human thymus. Here immunoSEQ multiplex PCR was the method, and the copy in TCRdb shows in-frame clones only, minus some. The data contain some 700,000 clones, roughly 85% of them singletons. The sample was also linked to a second study, of human thymus T cells.

The sequenced material came from thymocytes. The receptors shown here come from a girl under three years old with a congenital heart defect. Each CDR3 is given with its conserved first and last residue. Each record gives: J gene, D gene, clone size, V gene, CDR3 DNA, CDR3 protein. A D gene is named only where the DNA matches it firmly. Size values are once, few and many counts, or a class for expanded clones, and some rows have none.

>TRBJ2-1|TRBD2|.|TRBV5-1
TGCGCCAGCACCAATCCCGCCGGGACTAGTTACAATGAGCAGTTCTTC
CASTNPAGTSYNEQFF
>TRBJ1-1|.|.|TRBV4-1
TGCGCCAGCAGCCTGGACAGACTGAACACTGAAGCTTTCTTT
CASSLDRLNTEAFF
>TRBJ2-3|TRBD2|.|TRBV12-5
TGTGCTAGTGGTTCGATCCAAGCGGGGGGAACAGATACGCAGTATTTT
CASGSIQAGGTDTQYF
>TRBJ1-2|.|.|TRBV10-2
TGCGCCAGCACGGGTCCGGCGGACTATGGCTACACCTTC
CASTGPADYGYTF
>TRBJ2-7|.|.|TRBV5-5
TGTGCCAGCACCCGGTACGGGAAGTTCGAGGACGAGCAGTACTTC
CASTRYGKFEDEQYF
>TRBJ2-3|TRBD2|.|TRBV7-6
TGTGCCAGCAGCCCCCTCCTAGCGGGGGCGAGCACAGATACGCAGTATTTT
CASSPLLAGASTDTQYF
>TRBJ1-6|TRBD1|.|TRBV5-1
TGCGCCAGCAGCTCGAACAGGGGCAGGGGATCACCCCTCCACTTT
CASSSNRGRGSPLHF
>TRBJ2-7|.|.|TRBV7-4
TGTGCCAGCAGCTCCACCCCCACGATGGGGAGCTCCTACGAGCAGTACTTC
CASSSTPTMGSSYEQYF
>TRBJ1-4|.|.|TRBV18
TGTGCCAGCTCACCCTCCCCGGAGCTCAAAGGGGATGAAAAACTGTTTTTT
CASSPSPELKGDEKLFF
>TRBJ2-7|.|.|TRBV27
TGTGCCAGCAGATTGACAGGGACTAGAGTTTACGAGCAGTACTTC
CASRLTGTRVYEQYF
>TRBJ2-7|TRBD2|few|TRBV28
TGTGCCAGCAGTCACCAAGCGGGGACCGCCTACGAGCAGTACTTC
CASSHQAGTAYEQYF
>TRBJ1-1|.|few|TRBV5-1
TGCGCCAGCAGCGATGCTTTCAGGGCTTACCCCTTGAACACTGAAGCTTTCTTT
CASSDAFRAYPLNTEAFF